A single sample gave rise to the 7 T cell receptor beta chains below, sequenced in a study of control samples from healthy donors and cancer patients. Measured with immunoSEQ multiplex PCR; TCRdb has only the in-frame clones, and not every one. The table records about 410,000 clones, 75% to 95% of them present only once. Sequencing was done on a sample of PBMCs. The receptors originated from a man aged 35-49 years with head and neck cancer.

The V and J genes are TRBV11-1 and TRBJ2-3, with D unclear. There are 15 residues in the CDR3. V was trimmed by 2 bases and J by 0 bases, leaving 9 bases between them. From germline, CDR1 is SGHAT and CDR2 FQDESV (reference sequence). CDR3 in amino acids: CASSLRVGSTDTQYF. CDR3 sequence (DNA): TGTGCCAGCAGCTTAAGGGTTGGAAGCACAGATACGCAGTATTTT.

The chain has TRBV7-2 and TRBJ2-5; 7 bases are shared with TRBD1. After removal of 3 bases from V and 5 bases from J, the junction contained 6 bases not matched to a gene. This CDR3 is built from 14 residues. CDR1 and CDR2 from the germline V gene are SGHTA and FQGNSA. Here the CDR3 DNA reads TGTGCCAGCAGCTTTTGGGACAGCCGGGAGACCCAGTACTTC. Its translation: CASSFWDSRETQYF. Based on the CDR3 plus reference TRBV7-2 and TRBJ2-5, the full variable domain is GAGVSQSPSNKVTEKGKDVELRCDPISGHTALYWYRQSLGQGLEFLIYFQGNSAPDKSGLPSDRFSAERTGGSVSTLTIQRTQQEDSAVYLCASSFWDSRETQYFGPGTRLLVL.

This chain uses TRBV12-3 or TRBV12-4 with TRBJ1-2; 7 bases agree with TRBD1. The trim removed 6 bases at V and 6 bases at J, leaving 7 bases unmatched. The CDR3 is 13 residues long. CDR3 nucleotide sequence: TGTGCCAGCAGATCAACAGGGGTTGATGGCTACACCTTC. As protein: CASRSTGVDGYTF.

J is TRBJ1-3 and V is TRBV27; no definite D call. The germline V gene has CDR1 MNHEY and CDR2 SMNVEV (reference sequence). This CDR3 is 14 amino acids long. Between the trimmed V and J ends, which lost 2 bases and 4 bases, there was a span of 9 bases. The CDR3 nucleotides read TGTGCCAGCAGTTTAAGAGGGCCAGGAAACACCATATATTTT. It encodes CASSLRGPGNTIYF.

The J gene is TRBJ2-2, the V gene TRBV5-4, with 7 bases fitting TRBD2. CDR1 is SGHNT and CDR2 is YYREEE in the germline V gene (reference sequence). The CDR3 has 15 residues. Losses at the gene ends were 1 base for V and 7 bases for J; bases not matched to a gene: 7. The CDR3 DNA is TGTGCCAGCAGCTTGATGCTGGGGGAGGGCGGGGAGCTGTTTTTT. Residues: CASSLMLGEGGELFF.

This clone has just one count. V gene TRBV2 combines with J gene TRBJ1-3, with no clear D. Germline CDR1 is SNHLY and CDR2 is FYNNEI. V shed 10 bases and J shed 3 bases, with 10 bases lying between them. The CDR3 loop spans 12 amino acids. DNA for the CDR3: TGTGCCAACGAGGGTGGTGGAAACACCATATATTTT. It encodes CANEGGGNTIYF.

A note on this clone: A read error may produce the germline difference seen at one junction end. This sequence joins TRBV6-6 and TRBJ2-7; 10 nucleotides align to TRBD1. Looked up from germline, CDR1 is MNHNY and CDR2 is SVGAGI (reference sequence). This CDR3 comprises 14 residues. DNA for the CDR3: TGTCCCAGCGCCCCGGGACAGGGGTTTGGGGAGCAGTACTTC. Translation: CPSAPGQGFGEQYF.